This TCR beta chain was identified in a study of blood T cell repertoires in COVID-19. The V gene end was trimmed by 0 bases and the J gene end by 3 bases; junction bases not matched to a gene: 17. This CDR3 comprises 19 residues. Germline V gene sequence: CDR1 SGHDN, CDR2 FVKESK. Per the original methods: Researchers report that nucleated cell counts were estimated from reference gene primer amplification. Here immunoSEQ multiplex PCR was the method, and the copy in TCRdb shows in-frame clones only, minus some. Clone size and the V and J calls come from that table; the DNA yielded D and trimming. The profile covers about 87,000 clones, with roughly 86% appearing a single time and more than 4% taken by the ten largest.

The V and J genes are TRBV14 and TRBJ2-7, with TRBD2 matching over 7 bases. The sequenced sample was peripheral blood. This sequence originates from a middle-aged man with acute or convalescent COVID-19. The DNA for the CDR3 is TGTGCCAGCAGCCAAGATTTGGGGCTTGGGGGGGGTATCGTCTACGAGCAGTACTTC. This gives the protein CASSQDLGLGGGIVYEQYF.